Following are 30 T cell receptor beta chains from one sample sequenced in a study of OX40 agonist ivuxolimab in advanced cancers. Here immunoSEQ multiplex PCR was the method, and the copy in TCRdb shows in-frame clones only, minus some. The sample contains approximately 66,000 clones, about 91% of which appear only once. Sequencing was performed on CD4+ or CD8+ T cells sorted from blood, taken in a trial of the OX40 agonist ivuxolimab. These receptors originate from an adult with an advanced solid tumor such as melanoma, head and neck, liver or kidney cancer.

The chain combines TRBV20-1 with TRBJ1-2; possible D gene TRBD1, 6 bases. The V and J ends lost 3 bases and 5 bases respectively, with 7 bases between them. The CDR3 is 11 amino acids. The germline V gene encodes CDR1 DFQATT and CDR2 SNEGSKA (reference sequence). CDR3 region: CSASQGYGYTF. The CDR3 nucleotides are TGCAGTGCTAGTCAGGGGTATGGCTACACCTTC.

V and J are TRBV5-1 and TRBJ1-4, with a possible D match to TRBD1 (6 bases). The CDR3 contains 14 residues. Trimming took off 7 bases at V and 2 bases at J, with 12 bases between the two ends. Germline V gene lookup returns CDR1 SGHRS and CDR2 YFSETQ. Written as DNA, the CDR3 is TGCGCCAGCCGGACGGGGGCCACTAATGAAAAACTGTTTTTT. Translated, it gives CASRTGATNEKLFF.

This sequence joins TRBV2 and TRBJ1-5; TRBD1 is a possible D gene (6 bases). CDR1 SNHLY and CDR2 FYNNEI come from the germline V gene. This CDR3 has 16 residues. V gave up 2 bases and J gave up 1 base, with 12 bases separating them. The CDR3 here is CASSESGAGSNQPQHF. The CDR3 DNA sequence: TGTGCCAGCAGTGAATCGGGGGCGGGCAGCAATCAGCCCCAGCATTTT.

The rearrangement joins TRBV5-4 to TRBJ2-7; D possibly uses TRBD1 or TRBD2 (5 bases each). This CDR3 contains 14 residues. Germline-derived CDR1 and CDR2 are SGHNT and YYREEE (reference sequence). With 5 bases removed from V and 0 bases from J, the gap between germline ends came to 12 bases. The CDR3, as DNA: TGTGCCAGCAGGACGGGGACCAGCTCCTACGAGCAGTACTTC. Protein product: CASRTGTSSYEQYF.

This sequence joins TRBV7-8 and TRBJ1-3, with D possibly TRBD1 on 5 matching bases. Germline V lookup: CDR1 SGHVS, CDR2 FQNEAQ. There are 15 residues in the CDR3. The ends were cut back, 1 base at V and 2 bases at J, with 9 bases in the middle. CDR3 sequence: CASSLGGVAGNTIYF. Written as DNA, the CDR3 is TGTGCCAGCAGCTTAGGGGGGGTTGCTGGAAACACCATATATTTT.

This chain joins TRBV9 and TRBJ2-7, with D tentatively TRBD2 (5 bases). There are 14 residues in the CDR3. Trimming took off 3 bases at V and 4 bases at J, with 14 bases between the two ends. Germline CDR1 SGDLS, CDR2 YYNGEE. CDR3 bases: TGTGCCAGCAGCGCGAACCCGGGGTTTTACGAGCAGTACTTC. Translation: CASSANPGFYEQYF.

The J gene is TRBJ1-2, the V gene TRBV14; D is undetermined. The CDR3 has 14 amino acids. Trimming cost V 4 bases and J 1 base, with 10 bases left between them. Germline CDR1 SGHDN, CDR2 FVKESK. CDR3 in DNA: TGTGCCAGCAGCCGGACGGAATATAACTATGGCTACACCTTC. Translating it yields CASSRTEYNYGYTF. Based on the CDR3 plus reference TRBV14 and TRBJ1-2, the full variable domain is EAGVTQFPSHSVIEKGQTVTLRCDPISGHDNLYWYRRVMGKEIKFLLHFVKESKQDESGMPNNRFLAERTGGTYSTLKVQPAELEDSGVYFCASSRTEYNYGYTFGSGTRLTVV.

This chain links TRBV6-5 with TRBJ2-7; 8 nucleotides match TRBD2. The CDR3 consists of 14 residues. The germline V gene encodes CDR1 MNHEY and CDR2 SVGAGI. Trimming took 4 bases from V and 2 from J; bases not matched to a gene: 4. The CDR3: CASSSIAGTYEQYF. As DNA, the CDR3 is TGTGCCAGCAGTTCTATAGCGGGGACCTACGAGCAGTACTTC.

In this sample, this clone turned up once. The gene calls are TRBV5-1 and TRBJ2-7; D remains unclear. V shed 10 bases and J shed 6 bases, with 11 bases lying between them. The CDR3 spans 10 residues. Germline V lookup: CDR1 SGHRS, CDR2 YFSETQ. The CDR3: CARPKSEQYF. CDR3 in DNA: TGCGCCCGGCCCAAATCCGAGCAGTACTTC.

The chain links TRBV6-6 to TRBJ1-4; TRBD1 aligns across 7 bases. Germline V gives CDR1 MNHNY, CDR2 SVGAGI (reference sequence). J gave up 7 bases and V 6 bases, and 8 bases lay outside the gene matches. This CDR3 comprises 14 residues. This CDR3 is CASRLQGYAEKLFF. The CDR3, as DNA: TGTGCCAGCAGACTACAGGGGTATGCTGAAAAACTGTTTTTT.

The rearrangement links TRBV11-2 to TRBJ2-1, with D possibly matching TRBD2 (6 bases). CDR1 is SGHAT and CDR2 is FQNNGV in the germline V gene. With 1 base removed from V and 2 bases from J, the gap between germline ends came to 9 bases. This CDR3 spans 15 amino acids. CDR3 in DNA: TGTGCCAGCAGCTTAGGACCGGGGGCCTACAATGAGCAGTTCTTC. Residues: CASSLGPGAYNEQFF.

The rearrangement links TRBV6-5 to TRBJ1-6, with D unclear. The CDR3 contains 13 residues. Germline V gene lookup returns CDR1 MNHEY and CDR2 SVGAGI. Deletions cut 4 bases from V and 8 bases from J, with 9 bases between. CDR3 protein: CASSSGDYSPLHF. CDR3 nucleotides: TGTGCCAGCAGTTCCGGAGACTATTCACCCCTCCACTTT.

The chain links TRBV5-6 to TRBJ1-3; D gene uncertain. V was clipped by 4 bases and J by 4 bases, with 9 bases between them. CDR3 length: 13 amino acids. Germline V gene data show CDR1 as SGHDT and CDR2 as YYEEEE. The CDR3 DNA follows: TGTGCCAGCAGCGAAGGCACAGGAAACACCATATATTTT. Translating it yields CASSEGTGNTIYF. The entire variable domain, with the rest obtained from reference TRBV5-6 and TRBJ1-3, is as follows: DAGVTQSPTHLIKTRGQQVTLRCSPKSGHDTVSWYQQALGQGPQFIFQYYEEEERQRGNFPDRFSGHQFPNYSSELNVNALLLGDSALYLCASSEGTGNTIYFGEGSWLTVV.

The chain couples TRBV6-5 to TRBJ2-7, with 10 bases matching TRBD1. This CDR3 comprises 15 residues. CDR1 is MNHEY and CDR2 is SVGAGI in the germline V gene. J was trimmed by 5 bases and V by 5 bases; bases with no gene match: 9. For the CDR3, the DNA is TGTGCCAGCAGTCGTTCCGGGACAGGGGACCACGAGCAGTACTTC. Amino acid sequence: CASSRSGTGDHEQYF.

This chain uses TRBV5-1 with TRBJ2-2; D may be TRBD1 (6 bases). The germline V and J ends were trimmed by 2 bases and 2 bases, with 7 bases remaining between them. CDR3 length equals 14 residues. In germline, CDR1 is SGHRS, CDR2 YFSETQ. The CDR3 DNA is TGCGCCAGCAGCTTACAGGGTAACACCGGGGAGCTGTTTTTT. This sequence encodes CASSLQGNTGELFF.

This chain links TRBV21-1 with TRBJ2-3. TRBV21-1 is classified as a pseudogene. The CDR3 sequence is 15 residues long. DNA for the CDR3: TGTGCCAGCAGCAAAGATGGTCATTGCCGATATACGCAGTATTTT. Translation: CASSKDGHCRYTQYF.

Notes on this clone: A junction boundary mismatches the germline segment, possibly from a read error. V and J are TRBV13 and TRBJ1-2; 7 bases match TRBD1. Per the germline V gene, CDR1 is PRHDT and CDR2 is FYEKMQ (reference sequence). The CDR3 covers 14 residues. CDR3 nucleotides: TGTGCCAGCAGCATAGGACAGGCTAACTATGGCTACACCTTC. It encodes CASSIGQANYGYTF.

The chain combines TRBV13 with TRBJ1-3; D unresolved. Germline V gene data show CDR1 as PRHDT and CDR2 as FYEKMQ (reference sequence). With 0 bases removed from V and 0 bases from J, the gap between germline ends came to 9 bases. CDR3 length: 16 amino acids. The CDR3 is CASSLGVFSSGNTIYF. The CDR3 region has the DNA TGTGCCAGCAGCTTAGGCGTCTTTAGCTCTGGAAACACCATATATTTT.

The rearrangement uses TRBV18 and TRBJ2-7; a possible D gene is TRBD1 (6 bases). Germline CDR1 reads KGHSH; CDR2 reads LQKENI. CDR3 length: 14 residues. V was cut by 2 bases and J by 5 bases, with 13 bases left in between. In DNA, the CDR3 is TGTGCCAGCTCACCAAACTCTTACAGGGACGAGCAGTACTTC. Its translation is CASSPNSYRDEQYF.

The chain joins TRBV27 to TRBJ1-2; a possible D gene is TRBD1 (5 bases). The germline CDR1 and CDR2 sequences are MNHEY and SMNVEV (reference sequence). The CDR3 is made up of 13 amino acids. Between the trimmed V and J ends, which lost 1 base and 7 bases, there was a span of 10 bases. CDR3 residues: CASSLWGGGGYTF. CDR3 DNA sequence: TGTGCCAGCAGTTTATGGGGGGGTGGTGGCTACACCTTC.

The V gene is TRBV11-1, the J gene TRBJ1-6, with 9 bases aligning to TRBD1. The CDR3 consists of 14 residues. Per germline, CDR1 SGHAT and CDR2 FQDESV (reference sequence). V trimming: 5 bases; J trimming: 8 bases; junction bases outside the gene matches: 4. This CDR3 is CASSEGQGYSPLHF. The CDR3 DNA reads TGTGCCAGCAGCGAGGGACAGGGATATTCACCCCTCCACTTT.

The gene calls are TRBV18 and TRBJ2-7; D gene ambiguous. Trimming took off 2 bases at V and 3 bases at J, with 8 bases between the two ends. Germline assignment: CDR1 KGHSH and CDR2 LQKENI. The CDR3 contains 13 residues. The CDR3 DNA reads TGTGCCAGCTCACCAGACGGATTCTACGAGCAGTACTTC. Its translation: CASSPDGFYEQYF.

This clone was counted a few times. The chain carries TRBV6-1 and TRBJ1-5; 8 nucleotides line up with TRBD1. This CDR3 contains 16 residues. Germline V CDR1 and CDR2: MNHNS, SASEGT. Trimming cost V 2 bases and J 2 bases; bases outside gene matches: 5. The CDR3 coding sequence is TGTGCCAGCAGTGAAAGGTCAGGGGGCGGCAATCAGCCCCAGCATTTT. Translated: CASSERSGGGNQPQHF.

CDR3 loop: CASSFGGAYNEQFF. The CDR3, as DNA: TGCGCCAGCAGCTTCGGGGGGGCCTACAATGAGCAGTTCTTC. The chain combines TRBV5-1 with TRBJ2-1; 8 positions match TRBD2. This CDR3 has 14 residues. The V gene end was trimmed by 2 bases and the J gene end by 2 bases; junction bases not matched to a gene: 0. The germline gives CDR1 SGHRS, CDR2 YFSETQ.

The CDR3 is CASSLEGNGEAFF. CDR3 coding DNA: TGTGCCAGCAGCTTAGAAGGGAACGGTGAAGCTTTCTTT. The chain uses TRBV11-2 and TRBJ1-1; D gene ambiguous. Trimming took off 0 bases at V and 7 bases at J, with 9 bases between the two ends. Germline loops: CDR1 SGHAT, CDR2 FQNNGV. This CDR3 contains 13 residues.

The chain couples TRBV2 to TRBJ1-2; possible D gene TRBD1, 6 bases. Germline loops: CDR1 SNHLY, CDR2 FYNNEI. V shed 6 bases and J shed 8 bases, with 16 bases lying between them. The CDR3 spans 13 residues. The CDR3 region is CASRDSPHRGYTF. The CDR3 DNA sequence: TGTGCCAGCAGGGACAGCCCTCATCGGGGCTACACCTTC.

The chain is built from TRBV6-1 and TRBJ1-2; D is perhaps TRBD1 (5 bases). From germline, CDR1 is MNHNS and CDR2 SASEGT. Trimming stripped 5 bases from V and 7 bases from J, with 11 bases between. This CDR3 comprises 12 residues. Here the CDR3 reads CASSRDPSGYTF. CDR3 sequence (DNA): TGTGCCAGCAGTAGGGACCCTTCTGGCTACACCTTC.

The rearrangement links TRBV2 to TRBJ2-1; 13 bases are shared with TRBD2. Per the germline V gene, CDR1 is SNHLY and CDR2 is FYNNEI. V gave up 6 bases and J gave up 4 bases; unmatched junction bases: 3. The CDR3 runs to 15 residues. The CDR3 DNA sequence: TGTGCCAGCAGGACGGGACTAGCGGGGTACAATGAGCAGTTCTTC. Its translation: CASRTGLAGYNEQFF.

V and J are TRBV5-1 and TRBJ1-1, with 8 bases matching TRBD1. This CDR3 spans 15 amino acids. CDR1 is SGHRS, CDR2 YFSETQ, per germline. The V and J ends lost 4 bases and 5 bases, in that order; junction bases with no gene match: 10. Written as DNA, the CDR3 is TGCGCCAGCAGCGACGACAGGGGTGGAGGAACTGAAGCTTTCTTT. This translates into CASSDDRGGGTEAFF.

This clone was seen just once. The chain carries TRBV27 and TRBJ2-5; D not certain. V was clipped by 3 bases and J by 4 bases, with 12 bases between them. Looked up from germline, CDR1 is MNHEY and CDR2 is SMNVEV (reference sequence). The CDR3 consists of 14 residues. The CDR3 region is CASSLFTGGETQYF. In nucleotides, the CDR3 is TGTGCCAGCAGTTTGTTCACTGGCGGAGAGACCCAGTACTTC.